Below, one T cell receptor beta chain is given with its context. The sample is drawn from a study of blood T cell repertoires in COVID-19. Across the whole study: Material from acute and convalescent COVID-19 was sourced from the United States, Italy and Spain. From T cells, B-cell-depleted T cells, or PBMCs came the material, which was cDNA or gDNA.

The V gene lost 8 bases and the J gene lost 1 base, with 11 bases spanning the gap. This CDR3 comprises 13 residues. Germline lookup yields CDR1 SNHLY and CDR2 FYNNEI. Original processing notes: The assay estimated nucleated cells by amplifying reference gene primers. Only in-frame clones appear in the TCRdb table, and some are missing; sequencing was by immunoSEQ multiplex PCR. V and J calls and clone size are given by that table; D and trimming were obtained from the DNA. The sample yields about 84,000 clones, roughly 80% seen once. This clonotype was obtained from a woman of 80 years or more with acute or convalescent COVID-19. The sequenced material came from peripheral blood. The chain joins TRBV2 to TRBJ1-2; tentative D call: TRBD1 (6 bases). Written as DNA, the CDR3 is TGTGCCAGCGGGGGGGGCCTTAACTATGGCTACACCTTC. Translation gives CASGGGLNYGYTF.